A selection of T cell receptor beta chains follows, all from one sample in a study of blood T cell repertoires in COVID-19. The repertoire was sequenced with immunoSEQ multiplex PCR; TCRdb's copy has only in-frame clones and lacks some. The repertoire holds about 230,000 clones, about nine tenths seen once, with 11% in the top ten. The source material was peripheral blood. Receptors originate from a man aged 50 to 60 with COVID-19, enrolled during active disease. Each CDR3 is given without its conserved first and last residue. Fields, in order: J gene, V gene, CDR3 protein.

>TRBJ2-7|TRBV11-2
ASSAVPGQAGEQY
>TRBJ1-4|TRBV5-4
ASSLVPFATNEKLF
>TRBJ1-1|TRBV6-2/TRBV6-3
ASSGASFNTEAF
>TRBJ1-3|TRBV19
ASARTGRFGNTIY
>TRBJ1-5|TRBV6-5
ASRWTGLNQPQH
>TRBJ2-2|TRBV19
ASSSLGLAGANTGELF
>TRBJ1-5|TRBV28
ASSFPRGNNQPQH
>TRBJ2-5|TRBV7-7
ASSLGTSGVQETQY
>TRBJ1-4|TRBV28
ASSPRTEFNEKLF
>TRBJ1-5|TRBV5-1
ASSLGQGMNQPQH
>TRBJ1-4|TRBV7-9
ASSLATSNEKLF
>TRBJ2-3|TRBV3-1/TRBV3-2
ASSPPGLAGGHTQY
>TRBJ2-3|TRBV5-1
ASSLAGTGNADTQY
>TRBJ1-1|TRBV30
AWSVLGDTPNTEAF
>TRBJ1-2|TRBV28
ASSPSDPLGYT
>TRBJ1-4|TRBV27
ASPSRTGGGYREKLF
>TRBJ1-1|TRBV19
ASSTDRGLGTEAF
>TRBJ2-7|TRBV27
ASSLRGGQGSYEQY
>TRBJ2-2|TRBV28
ATRGGQNTGELF
>TRBJ2-2|TRBV29-1
SGRGAITGELF
>TRBJ2-1|TRBV19
ASSIYETSGIDEQF
>TRBJ2-2|TRBV5-1
ASSLDSLNTGELF
>TRBJ2-2|TRBV7-3
ASSFGQATNTGELF
>TRBJ1-4|TRBV27
ASSLYYRDPNEKLF
>TRBJ2-3|TRBV24-1
ATRAGGSDTQY
>TRBJ2-3|TRBV5-4
ASSLRSQGTDTQY
>TRBJ2-2|TRBV9
ASSVASLNTGELF
>TRBJ2-5|TRBV2
ASSVGGREQETQY
>TRBJ1-1|TRBV12-5
ASGLWPRRENTEAF
>TRBJ2-5|TRBV5-8
ASTPQETQY
>TRBJ2-5|TRBV11-2
ASSLVGQGFLWQY
>TRBJ2-1|TRBV4-1
ASSGSQVAGADEQF